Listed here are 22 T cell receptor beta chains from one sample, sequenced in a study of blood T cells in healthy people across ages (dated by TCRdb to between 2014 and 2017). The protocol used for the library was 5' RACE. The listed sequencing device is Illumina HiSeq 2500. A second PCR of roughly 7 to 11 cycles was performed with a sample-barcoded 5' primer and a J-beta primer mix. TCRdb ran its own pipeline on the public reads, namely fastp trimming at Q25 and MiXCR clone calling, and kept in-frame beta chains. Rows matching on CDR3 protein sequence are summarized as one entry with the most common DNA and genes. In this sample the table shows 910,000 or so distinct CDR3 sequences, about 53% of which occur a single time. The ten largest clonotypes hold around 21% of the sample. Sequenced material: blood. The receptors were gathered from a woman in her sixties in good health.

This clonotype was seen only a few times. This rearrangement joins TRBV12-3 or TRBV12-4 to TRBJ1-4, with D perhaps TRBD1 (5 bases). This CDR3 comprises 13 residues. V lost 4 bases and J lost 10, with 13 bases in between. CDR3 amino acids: CASSSLDNRKLFF. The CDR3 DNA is TGTGCCAGCAGTTCACTGGACAACCGAAAACTGTTTTTT.

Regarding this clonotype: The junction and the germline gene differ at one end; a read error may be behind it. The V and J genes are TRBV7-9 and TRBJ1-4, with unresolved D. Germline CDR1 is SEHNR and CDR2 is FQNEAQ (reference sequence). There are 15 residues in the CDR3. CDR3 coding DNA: TGTGCCAGTAGCTTAGTCCTGGAGACTAATGAAAAACTGTTTTTT. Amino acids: CASSLVLETNEKLFF.

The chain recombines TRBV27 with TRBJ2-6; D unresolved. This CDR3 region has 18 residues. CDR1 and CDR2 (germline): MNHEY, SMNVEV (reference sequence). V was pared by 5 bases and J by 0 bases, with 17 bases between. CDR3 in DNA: TGTGCCAGCAGTAGCCAGCCCCATAGAAGCTCTGGGGCCAACGTCCTGACTTTC. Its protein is CASSSQPHRSSGANVLTF.

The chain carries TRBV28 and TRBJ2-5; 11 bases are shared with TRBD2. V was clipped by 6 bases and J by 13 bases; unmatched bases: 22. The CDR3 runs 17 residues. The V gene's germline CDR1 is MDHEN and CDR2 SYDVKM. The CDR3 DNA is TGTGCCAGCAGCTGGCCCCTCACTAGCGGGAGTTGGGGGGCCCGGTACTTC. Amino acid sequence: CASSWPLTSGSWGARYF.

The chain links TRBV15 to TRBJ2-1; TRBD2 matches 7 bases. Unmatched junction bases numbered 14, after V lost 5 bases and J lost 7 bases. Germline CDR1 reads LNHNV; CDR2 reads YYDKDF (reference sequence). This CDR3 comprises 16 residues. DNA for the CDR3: TGTGCCACCAGCTCGCAGAGAGCGGGACTGGGGAATGAGCAGTTCTTC. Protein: CATSSQRAGLGNEQFF. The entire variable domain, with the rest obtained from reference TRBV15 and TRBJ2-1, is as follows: DAMVIQNPRYQVTQFGKPVTLSCSQTLNHNVMYWYQQKSSQAPKLLFHYYDKDFNNEADTPDNFQSRRPNTSFCFLDIRSPGLGDTAMYLCATSSQRAGLGNEQFFGPGTRLTVL.

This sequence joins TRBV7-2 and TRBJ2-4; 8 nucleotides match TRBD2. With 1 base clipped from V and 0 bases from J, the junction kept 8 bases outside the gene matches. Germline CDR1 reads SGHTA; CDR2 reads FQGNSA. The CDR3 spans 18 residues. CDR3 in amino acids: CASSLGKLADLAKNIQYF. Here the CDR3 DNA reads TGTGCCAGCAGCTTAGGAAAACTAGCGGACCTAGCCAAAAACATTCAGTACTTC. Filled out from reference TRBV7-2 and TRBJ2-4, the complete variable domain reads GAGVSQSPSNKVTEKGKDVELRCDPISGHTALYWYRQSLGQGLEFLIYFQGNSAPDKSGLPSDRFSAERTGGSVSTLTIQRTQQEDSAVYLCASSLGKLADLAKNIQYFGAGTRLSVL.

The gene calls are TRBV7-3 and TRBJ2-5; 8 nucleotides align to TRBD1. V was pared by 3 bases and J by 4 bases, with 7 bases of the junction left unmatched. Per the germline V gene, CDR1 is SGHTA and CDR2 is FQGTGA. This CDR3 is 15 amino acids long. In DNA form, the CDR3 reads TGTGCCAGCAGCTTTCGCAGGGGGCGTGGAGAGACCCAGTACTTC. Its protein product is CASSFRRGRGETQYF. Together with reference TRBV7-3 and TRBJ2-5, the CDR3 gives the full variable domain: GAGVSQTPSNKVTEKGKYVELRCDPISGHTALYWYRQSLGQGPEFLIYFQGTGAADDSGLPNDRFFAVRPEGSVSTLKIQRTERGDSAVYLCASSFRRGRGETQYFGPGTRLLVL.

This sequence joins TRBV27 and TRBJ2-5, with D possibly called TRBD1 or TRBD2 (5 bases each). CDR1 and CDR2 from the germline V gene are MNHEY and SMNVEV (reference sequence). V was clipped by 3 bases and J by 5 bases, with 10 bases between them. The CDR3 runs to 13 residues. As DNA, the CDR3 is TGTGCCAGCAGTTTTGGGACCGGGGAGACCCAGTACTTC. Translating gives CASSFGTGETQYF.

The CDR3 DNA sequence: TGTGCCAGCAGGGGGCGGACTAGCGGGAGTAATGAGCAGTACTTC. Protein: CASRGRTSGSNEQYF. This chain connects TRBV7-2 to TRBJ2-5; TRBD2 matches 13 bases. The CDR3 has 15 amino acids. The germline V gene encodes CDR1 SGHTA and CDR2 FQGNSA. After removal of 6 bases from V and 11 bases from J, the junction contained 12 bases not matched to a gene.

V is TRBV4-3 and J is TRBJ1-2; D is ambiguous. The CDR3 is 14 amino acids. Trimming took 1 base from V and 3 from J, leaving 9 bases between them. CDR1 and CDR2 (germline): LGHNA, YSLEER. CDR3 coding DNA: TGCGCCAGCAGCCAAGTCTCAAGAGACTATGGCTACACCTTC. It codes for CASSQVSRDYGYTF.

The CDR3 coding sequence is TGTGCCAGCAGTTTAAGGACTACCCCATATGAGCAGTTCTTC. Translated, it gives CASSLRTTPYEQFF. V and J are TRBV12-3 or TRBV12-4 and TRBJ2-1, with a weak D call TRBD2 (6 bases). Trimming left V 2 bases short and J 8 bases short, with 13 bases between. This CDR3 is built from 14 residues.

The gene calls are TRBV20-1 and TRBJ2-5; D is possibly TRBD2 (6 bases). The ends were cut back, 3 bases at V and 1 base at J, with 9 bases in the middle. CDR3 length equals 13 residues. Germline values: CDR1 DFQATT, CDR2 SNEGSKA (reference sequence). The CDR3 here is CSASGGIQETQYF. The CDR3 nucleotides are TGCAGTGCTAGTGGGGGGATCCAAGAGACCCAGTACTTC.

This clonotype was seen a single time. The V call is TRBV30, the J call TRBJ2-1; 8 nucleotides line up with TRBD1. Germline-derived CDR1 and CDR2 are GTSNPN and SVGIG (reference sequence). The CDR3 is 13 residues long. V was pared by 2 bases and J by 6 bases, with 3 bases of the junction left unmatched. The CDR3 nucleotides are TGTGCCTGGAGTCACGGGACAGGCAATGAGCAGTTCTTC. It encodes CAWSHGTGNEQFF.

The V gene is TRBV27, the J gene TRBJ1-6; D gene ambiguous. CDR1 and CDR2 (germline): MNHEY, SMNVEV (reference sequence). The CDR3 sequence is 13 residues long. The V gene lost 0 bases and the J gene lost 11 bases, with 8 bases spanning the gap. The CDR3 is CASSLSAGAPLHF. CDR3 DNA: TGTGCCAGCAGTTTATCCGCGGGCGCACCCCTCCACTTT.

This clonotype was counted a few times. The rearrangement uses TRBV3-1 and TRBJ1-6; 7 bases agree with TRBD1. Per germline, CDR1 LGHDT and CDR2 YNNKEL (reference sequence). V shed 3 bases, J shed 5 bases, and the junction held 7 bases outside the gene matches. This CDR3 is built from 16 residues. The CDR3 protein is CASSHRGQTNNSPLHF. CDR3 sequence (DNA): TGTGCCAGCAGCCACCGGGGACAGACAAATAATTCACCCCTCCACTTT.

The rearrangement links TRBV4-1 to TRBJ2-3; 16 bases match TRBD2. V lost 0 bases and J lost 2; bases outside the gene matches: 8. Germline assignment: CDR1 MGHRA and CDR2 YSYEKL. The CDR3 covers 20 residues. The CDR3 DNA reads TGCGCCAGCAGCCAAGACCCGGGACTAGCGGGAGGGCCGACCACAGATACGCAGTATTTT. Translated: CASSQDPGLAGGPTTDTQYF.

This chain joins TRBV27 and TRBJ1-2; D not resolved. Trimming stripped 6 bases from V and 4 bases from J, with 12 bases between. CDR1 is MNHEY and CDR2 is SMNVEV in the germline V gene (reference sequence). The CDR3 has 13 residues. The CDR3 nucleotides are TGTGCCAGCAGCCGGGCTACTTTCTATGGCTACACCTTC. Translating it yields CASSRATFYGYTF.

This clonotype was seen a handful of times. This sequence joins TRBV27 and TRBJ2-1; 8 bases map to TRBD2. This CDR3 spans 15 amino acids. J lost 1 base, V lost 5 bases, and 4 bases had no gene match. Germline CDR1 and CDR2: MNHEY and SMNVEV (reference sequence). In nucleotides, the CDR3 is TGTGCCAGCAGTCCCGGGACTAGATCCTACAATGAGCAGTTCTTC. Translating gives CASSPGTRSYNEQFF.

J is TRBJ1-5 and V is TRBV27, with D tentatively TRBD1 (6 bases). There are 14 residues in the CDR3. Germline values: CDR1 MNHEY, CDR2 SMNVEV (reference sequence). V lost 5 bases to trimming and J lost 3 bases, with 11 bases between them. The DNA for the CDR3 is TGTGCCAGCAGTGTTTCAGGGGTCAATCAGCCCCAGCATTTT. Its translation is CASSVSGVNQPQHF.

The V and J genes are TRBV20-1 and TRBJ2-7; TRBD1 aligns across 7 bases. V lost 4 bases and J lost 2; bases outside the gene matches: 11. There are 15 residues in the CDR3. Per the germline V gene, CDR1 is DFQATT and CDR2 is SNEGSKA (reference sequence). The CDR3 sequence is CSAKSTGVRAYEQYF. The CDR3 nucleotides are TGCAGTGCTAAGAGCACAGGGGTGAGGGCCTACGAGCAGTACTTC.

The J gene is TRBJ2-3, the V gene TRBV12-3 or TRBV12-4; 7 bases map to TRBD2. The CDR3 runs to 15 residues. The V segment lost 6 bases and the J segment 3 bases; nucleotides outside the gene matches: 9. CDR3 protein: CASSASGDYTDTQYF. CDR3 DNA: TGTGCCAGCAGCGCCTCGGGGGACTATACAGATACGCAGTATTTT.

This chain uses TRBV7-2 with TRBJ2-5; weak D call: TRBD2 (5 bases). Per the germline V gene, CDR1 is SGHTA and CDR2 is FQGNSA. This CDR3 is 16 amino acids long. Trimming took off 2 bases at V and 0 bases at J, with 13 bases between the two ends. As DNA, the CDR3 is TGTGCCAGCAGCTTATCATCGGGATCGTACCAAGAGACCCAGTACTTC. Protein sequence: CASSLSSGSYQETQYF.